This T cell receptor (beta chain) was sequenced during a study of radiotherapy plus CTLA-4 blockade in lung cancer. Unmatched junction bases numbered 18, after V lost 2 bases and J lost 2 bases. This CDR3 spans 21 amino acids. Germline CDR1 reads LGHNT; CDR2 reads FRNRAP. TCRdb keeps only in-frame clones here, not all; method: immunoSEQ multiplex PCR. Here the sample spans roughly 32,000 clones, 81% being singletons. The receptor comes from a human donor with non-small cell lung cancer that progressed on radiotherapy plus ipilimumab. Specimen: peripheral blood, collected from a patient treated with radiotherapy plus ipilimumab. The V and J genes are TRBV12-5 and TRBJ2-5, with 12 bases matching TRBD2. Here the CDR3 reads CASGLFSTTIGTSGQQETQYF. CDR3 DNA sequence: TGTGCTAGTGGTTTGTTCTCCACTACGATAGGGACTAGCGGGCAACAAGAGACCCAGTACTTC.